These 14 T cell receptor beta chains were sequenced from one sample in a study of T cell responses to AZD1222 COVID-19 vaccine. Sequenced by immunoSEQ multiplex PCR; TCRdb stores in-frame clones only, minus some. The table includes about 150,000 clones, under 95% detected once. The source was peripheral blood, collected 28 days after the second AZD1222 dose. The receptors were gathered from an adult who received the AZD1222 COVID-19 vaccine.

The gene calls are TRBV27 and TRBJ2-1, with D perhaps TRBD1 or TRBD2 (5 bases each). This CDR3 spans 14 amino acids. V lost 5 bases, J lost 5 bases, and 13 bases lay in between. Germline CDR1 reads MNHEY; CDR2 reads SMNVEV (reference sequence). CDR3 sequence: CASSTPGPHNEQFF. CDR3 in DNA: TGTGCCAGCAGTACCCCGGGACCACACAATGAGCAGTTCTTC.

J is TRBJ2-3 and V is TRBV6-5; TRBD2 aligns across 10 bases. CDR3 size: 15 residues. The ends lost 6 bases at V and 6 bases at J; junction bases unmatched: 9. Per the germline V gene, CDR1 is MNHEY and CDR2 is SVGAGI. The CDR3, as DNA: TGTGCCAGCAGGTCAGCGGGAGGGGCTAGGGATACGCAGTATTTT. Protein: CASRSAGGARDTQYF.

This chain joins TRBV7-9 and TRBJ1-5; no clear D. Trimming stripped 1 base from V and 0 bases from J, with 7 bases between. Germline V gene lookup returns CDR1 SEHNR and CDR2 FQNEAQ (reference sequence). The CDR3 runs 15 residues. The DNA of the CDR3 is TGTGCCAGCAGCTTAGAAGGGAATAGCAATCAGCCCCAGCATTTT. It encodes CASSLEGNSNQPQHF.

This chain joins TRBV3-1 (or the pseudogene TRBV3-2) and TRBJ1-5; the D gene is possibly TRBD1 (6 bases). This CDR3 has 13 residues. Trimming took 3 bases from V and 6 from J, leaving 9 bases between them. In germline, CDR1 is LGHDT, CDR2 YNNKEL (reference sequence). As DNA, the CDR3 is TGTGCCAGCAGCCACAGGGGATCTCAGCCCCAGCATTTT. Its protein is CASSHRGSQPQHF.

DNA for the CDR3: TGTGCCAGCAGTCTGACAGTCTCCTACAATGAGCAGTTCTTC. Its translation is CASSLTVSYNEQFF. The chain joins TRBV28 to TRBJ2-1; maybe TRBD1 (5 bases). From germline, CDR1 is MDHEN and CDR2 SYDVKM. The V end was cut by 5 bases, the J end by 0 bases, with 8 bases between. This CDR3 is built from 14 residues.

V usage is TRBV2 and J usage is TRBJ2-1; 12 nucleotides line up with TRBD2. This CDR3 comprises 15 residues. Germline V gives CDR1 SNHLY, CDR2 FYNNEI. Losses at the gene ends were 7 bases for V and 4 bases for J; bases not matched to a gene: 5. In nucleotides, the CDR3 is TGTGCCAGCATTCGGACTAGCGGGGATTACAATGAGCAGTTCTTC. Amino acid sequence: CASIRTSGDYNEQFF.

The rearrangement links TRBV6-2 or TRBV6-3 to TRBJ2-7; 10 nucleotides match TRBD2. The CDR3 is 15 amino acids. The J segment lost 5 bases and the V segment lost 0 bases, leaving 4 bases of the junction unmatched. The V gene's germline CDR1 is MNHEY and CDR2 SVGEGT. The CDR3 here is CASSYSSSGSHEQYF. CDR3 sequence (DNA): TGTGCCAGCAGTTACTCGTCTAGCGGGAGTCACGAGCAGTACTTC.

The CDR3 nucleotides are TGTGCCAGCAGCCCGGACGGATTCAGGGGTACTAATGAAAAACTGTTTTTT. Encoded protein: CASSPDGFRGTNEKLFF. This chain connects TRBV7-9 to TRBJ1-4; D might be TRBD1 (6 bases). The CDR3 is 17 residues long. Trimming removed 5 bases from V and 2 bases from J, with 18 bases in between. Germline values: CDR1 SEHNR, CDR2 FQNEAQ (reference sequence).

The V and J genes are TRBV12-5 and TRBJ2-4; 7 positions match TRBD1. There are 16 residues in the CDR3. The ends lost 0 bases at V and 3 bases at J; junction bases unmatched: 5. Per germline, CDR1 LGHNT and CDR2 FRNRAP. The CDR3 loop reads CASGLVLGQLKNIQYF. In DNA form, the CDR3 reads TGTGCTAGTGGTTTGGTGCTGGGACAGCTCAAAAACATTCAGTACTTC. The whole variable domain, remainder taken from reference TRBV12-5 and TRBJ2-4, is DARVTQTPRHKVTEMGQEVTMRCQPILGHNTVFWYRQTMMQGLELLAYFRNRAPLDDSGMPKDRFSAEMPDATLATLKIQPSEPRDSAVYFCASGLVLGQLKNIQYFGAGTRLSVL.

The chain has TRBV19 and TRBJ1-3; 7 positions agree with TRBD1. Trimming cost V 6 bases and J 0 bases; bases outside gene matches: 5. The CDR3 totals 15 residues. The germline gives CDR1 LNHDA, CDR2 SQIVND (reference sequence). The DNA for the CDR3 is TGTGCCAGTAGACGACAGGGAAACTCTGGAAACACCATATATTTT. Translating it yields CASRRQGNSGNTIYF. The full variable domain, completed using reference TRBV19 and TRBJ1-3, is DGGITQSPKYLFRKEGQNVTLSCEQNLNHDAMYWYRQDPGQGLRLIYYSQIVNDFQKGDIAEGYSVSREKKESFPLTVTSAQKNPTAFYLCASRRQGNSGNTIYFGEGSWLTVV.

The V gene is TRBV5-4, the J gene TRBJ2-1; weak D call: TRBD2 (6 bases). Germline V lookup: CDR1 SGHNT, CDR2 YYREEE (reference sequence). The CDR3 length is 15 residues. With 4 bases removed from V and 5 bases from J, the gap between germline ends came to 16 bases. CDR3 DNA: TGTGCCAGCAGCATCCCCGGGGACTGGAACAATGAGCAGTTCTTC. Translated: CASSIPGDWNNEQFF. The whole variable domain, remainder taken from reference TRBV5-4 and TRBJ2-1, is ETGVTQSPTHLIKTRGQQVTLRCSSQSGHNTVSWYQQALGQGPQFIFQYYREEENGRGNFPPRFSGLQFPNYSSELNVNALELDDSALYLCASSIPGDWNNEQFFGPGTRLTVL.

This clone was counted once. This chain uses TRBV3-1 (or the pseudogene TRBV3-2) with TRBJ2-7; the D call may be TRBD1 or TRBD2 (5 bases each). CDR1 and CDR2 from the germline V gene are LGHDT and YNNKEL (reference sequence). Trimming took off 3 bases at V and 7 bases at J, with 10 bases between the two ends. This CDR3 has 12 residues. The CDR3 sequence is CASSHGTREQYF. Here the CDR3 DNA reads TGTGCCAGCAGCCATGGGACCCGTGAGCAGTACTTC.

The chain has TRBV28 and TRBJ1-1, with 12 positions matching TRBD1. CDR1 and CDR2 (germline): MDHEN, SYDVKM. V shed 6 bases, J shed 6 bases, and the junction held 17 bases outside the gene matches. CDR3 length: 18 amino acids. CDR3 bases: TGTGCCAGCAGCTCGCTAGGGACAGGGGGCTTCTCCAACTCTGAAGCTTTCTTT. Amino acids: CASSSLGTGGFSNSEAFF.

This chain joins TRBV6-5 and TRBJ1-5, with a weak D call TRBD1 (5 bases). Germline CDR1 MNHEY, CDR2 SVGAGI. This CDR3 region has 14 residues. Trimming left V 4 bases short and J 4 bases short, with 11 bases between. This CDR3 reads CASSLGRGNQPQHF. CDR3 DNA sequence: TGTGCCAGCAGTTTGGGACGGGGGAATCAGCCCCAGCATTTT.